This T cell receptor beta chain was retrieved from a study of OX40 agonist ivuxolimab in advanced cancers. Generated by immunoSEQ multiplex PCR, the TCRdb table keeps only in-frame clones and is missing some. The sample has around 68,000 clones, about 90% seen once. Germline CDR1 reads SGDLS; CDR2 reads YYNGEE. This CDR3 region has 14 residues. Trimming removed 1 base at V and 4 bases at J, with 11 bases between. The rearrangement uses TRBV9 and TRBJ2-5, with D perhaps given as TRBD1 or TRBD2 (6 bases each). This sequence originates from an adult with an advanced solid tumor such as melanoma, head and neck, liver or kidney cancer. This material consisted of CD4+ or CD8+ T cells sorted from blood, taken in a trial of the OX40 agonist ivuxolimab. Here the CDR3 reads CASSVFGGPETQYF. The CDR3 DNA sequence: TGTGCCAGCAGCGTATTCGGGGGCCCAGAGACCCAGTACTTC.